A selection of T cell receptor beta chains follows, all from one sample in a study of beta chain features in type 1 diabetes. Repertoires were generated with immunoSEQ multiplex PCR, while TCRdb's copy carries only in-frame clones and drops some. Of a few hundred thousand clones in the sample, less than 20% were seen once. What was sequenced was naive CD4+ T cells from blood. These receptors originate from a woman younger than 35 in good health. CDR3s include the opening cysteine and the closing phenylalanine or tryptophan. D genes are given only for firm matches. Size is stated for part of the rows, as once, few or many counts, or as a class when the clone is expanded.

v_gene	d_gene	j_gene	abundance	CDR3nt	CDR3aa
TRBV5-4	NA	TRBJ1-2	few	TGTGCCAGCAGTCTCCCTCTGACGGACTTTAGATATGGCTACACCTTC	CASSLPLTDFRYGYTF
TRBV5-1	TRBD1	TRBJ1-1	NA	TGCGCCAGCAGCGTCCGGGACAGACTTAACACTGAAGCTTTCTTT	CASSVRDRLNTEAFF
TRBV27	NA	TRBJ2-3	few	TGTGCCAGCAGTTTCGGTCAAGATACGCAGTATTTT	CASSFGQDTQYF
TRBV18	TRBD2	TRBJ2-1	NA	TGTGCCAGCTCACCTTCCGCGGCCGGTGGGGGAGGGAATCCCAATGAGCAGTTCTTC	CASSPSAAGGGGNPNEQFF
TRBV5-4	TRBD2	TRBJ2-7	few	TGTGCCAGCAGCTCTCTAGCGGGACTCGCCTACGAGCAGTACTTC	CASSSLAGLAYEQYF
TRBV18	NA	TRBJ1-1	few	TGTGCCAGCTCACCAATGACACGAGACACTGAAGCTTTCTTT	CASSPMTRDTEAFF
TRBV5-1	NA	TRBJ2-3	few	TGCGCCAGCAGTTGGGCGATCAGGAACACAGATACGCAGTATTTT	CASSWAIRNTDTQYF
TRBV7-2	NA	TRBJ2-5	NA	TGTGCCAGCAGCTCCCGGACAGTCCAAGAGACCCAGTACTTC	CASSSRTVQETQYF
TRBV6-5	NA	TRBJ1-1	NA	TGTGCCAGCAGTTACTCGAGCTTGGGGGCGCAAACTGAAGCTTTCTTT	CASSYSSLGAQTEAFF
TRBV30	NA	TRBJ1-2	NA	TGTGCCCGCAAGATGACTTCCGAGGGATATGGCTACACCTTC	CARKMTSEGYGYTF
TRBV5-4	NA	TRBJ1-1	NA	TGTGCCAGCAGCTTGGTTCCGGGGAGCACTGAAGCTTTCTTT	CASSLVPGSTEAFF
TRBV7-2	TRBD1	TRBJ1-2	NA	TGTGCCAGCAGCCTGGGACAGGGAACCTATGGCTACACCTTC	CASSLGQGTYGYTF
TRBV30	NA	TRBJ1-5	NA	TGTGCCTGGAGTTGGGGGGTCCAGCCCCAGCATTTT	CAWSWGVQPQHF
TRBV4-3	TRBD2	TRBJ2-3	NA	TGCGCCAGCAGCCAAGGGGCTAGCGGGGGGGCAGATACGCAGTATTTT	CASSQGASGGADTQYF
TRBV7-9	NA	TRBJ1-2	NA	TGTGCCAGCAGCCGGGTTAACTATGGCTACACCTTC	CASSRVNYGYTF
TRBV6-5	NA	TRBJ1-2	few	TGTGCCAGCAGGTCGGCCCAGGGGTCCTATGGCTACACCTTC	CASRSAQGSYGYTF
TRBV5-4	NA	TRBJ1-1	few	TGTGCCAGCAGCTTGCAGGGATGGAACACTGAAGCTTTCTTT	CASSLQGWNTEAFF
TRBV30	NA	TRBJ1-3	NA	TGTGCCTGGAGTGCAGGAAACACCATATATTTT	CAWSAGNTIYF
TRBV7-2	TRBD1	TRBJ2-5	few	TGTGCCAGCAGGGGGACAGGGTGGGGGACCCAGTACTTC	CASRGTGWGTQYF
TRBV19	NA	TRBJ1-2	NA	TGTGCCAGTACCCCTGGAGACGCTAACTATGGCTACACCTTC	CASTPGDANYGYTF
TRBV29-1	TRBD1	TRBJ2-3	NA	TGCAGCGACCTGGGACAGGCCTCCACAGATACGCAGTATTTT	CSDLGQASTDTQYF
TRBV2	NA	TRBJ2-4	NA	TGTGCCAGCAGTGAATTTCAGGGATTAATTCAGTACTTC	CASSEFQGLIQYF
TRBV15	NA	TRBJ2-7	NA	TGTGCCACCAGCAGAGAAGACAGCGCATCATCCTACGAGCAGTACTTC	CATSREDSASSYEQYF
TRBV5-1	NA	TRBJ2-2	NA	TGCGCCAGCAGCCCGAACTTCAGGGTATTTGGCGGGGAGCTGTTTTTT	CASSPNFRVFGGELFF
TRBV29-1	TRBD2	TRBJ2-3	NA	TGCAGCGTAGGACTAGGCAGCACAGATACGCAGTATTTT	CSVGLGSTDTQYF
TRBV7-9	NA	TRBJ2-1	few	TGTGCCAGCAGCTTAGGGGGAGGCAATGAGCAGTTCTTC	CASSLGGGNEQFF
TRBV7-9	TRBD2	TRBJ2-3	few	TGTGCCACCCGTGAAAGCGGGGGCACAGATACGCAGTATTTT	CATRESGGTDTQYF
TRBV7-2	TRBD1	TRBJ1-2	NA	TGTGCCAGCAGCTTACGACAGGGCCCTTTGGACTATGGCTACACCTTC	CASSLRQGPLDYGYTF
TRBV12-5	NA	TRBJ2-3	few	TGTGCTAGTGGTTTCGACAGGCCAGATACGCAGTATTTT	CASGFDRPDTQYF
TRBV12-5	TRBD1	TRBJ2-7	few	TGTGCTAGTGGTTCGCCGGGACAGCAGTTCTACGAGCAGTACTTC	CASGSPGQQFYEQYF
TRBV7-9	NA	TRBJ2-1	NA	TGTGCCAGCAGCTTAGATATCGAGAATGAGCAGTTCTTC	CASSLDIENEQFF
TRBV29-1	NA	TRBJ2-7	NA	TGCAGCGTCGGGTTAACGGCCCTATCAGCCGAGCAGTACTTC	CSVGLTALSAEQYF
TRBV7-6	TRBD2	TRBJ2-2	NA	TGTGCCAGCAGCATCCCGTGGGCTAGCGGGAGAGACACCGGGGAGCTGTTTTTT	CASSIPWASGRDTGELFF
TRBV5-1	TRBD2	TRBJ2-1	NA	TGCGCCAGCAGCACCACTAGCGGGAGAAGGAATGAGCAGTTCTTC	CASSTTSGRRNEQFF
TRBV10-3	NA	TRBJ1-2	NA	TGTGCCATCAGTGCCTCAGGAGGGAGGAGTGGCTACACCTTC	CAISASGGRSGYTF
TRBV5-1	NA	TRBJ2-7	NA	TGCGCCAGCAGCTTGGATCCGTCCTCCTACGAGCAGTACTTC	CASSLDPSSYEQYF
TRBV11-3	TRBD1	TRBJ1-2	few	TGTGCCAGCAGCTCCCGACGACAGGGGTATGGCTACACCTTC	CASSSRRQGYGYTF
TRBV18	NA	TRBJ1-1	NA	TGTGCCAGCTCGACGGACTTGAACACTGAAGCTTTCTTT	CASSTDLNTEAFF
TRBV9	TRBD2	TRBJ2-1	NA	TGTGCCAGCAGCGTAGTAGCGGGGACCTTCTCCGAGCAGTTCTTC	CASSVVAGTFSEQFF
TRBV10-3	TRBD1	TRBJ1-1	few	TGTGCCATCAGTGAGGGACAGGGGATGAACACTGAAGCTTTCTTT	CAISEGQGMNTEAFF
TRBV5-1	TRBD2	TRBJ2-7	few	TGCGCCAGCAGTATACTAGCGGGGGGGCTCTCCTACGAGCAGTACTTC	CASSILAGGLSYEQYF
TRBV6-6	NA	TRBJ2-3	NA	TGTGCCAGCAGTTACTCAGTATTGGGGCAAGATACGCAGTATTTT	CASSYSVLGQDTQYF
TRBV6-6	TRBD2	TRBJ2-1	NA	TGTGCCAGCAGTTACTCGAGCGGGAGCTACAATGAGCAGTTCTTC	CASSYSSGSYNEQFF
TRBV5-6	TRBD1	TRBJ2-7	NA	TGTGCCAGCAGGAGAAGGACAGGGCCCGAGCAGTACTTC	CASRRRTGPEQYF
TRBV2	NA	TRBJ1-1	NA	TGTGCCAGCAGTGAAGGAGAGAACACTGAAGCTTTCTTT	CASSEGENTEAFF
TRBV2	TRBD1	TRBJ1-4	NA	TGTGCCAGCACCCCGGAGGGACAGGGCGGAGAAAAACTGTTTTTT	CASTPEGQGGEKLFF
TRBV9	NA	TRBJ2-1	NA	TGTGCCAGCAGCGTCCTCCAGCGGAACAATGAGCAGTTCTTC	CASSVLQRNNEQFF
TRBV7-6	NA	TRBJ2-5	NA	TGTGCCAGCAGCCATGCGGGCCAAGAGACCCAGTACTTC	CASSHAGQETQYF
TRBV6-1	TRBD1	TRBJ2-3	once	TGTGCCATCAGCCGAGACAGGGATTTGACAGATACGCAGTATTTT	CAISRDRDLTDTQYF
TRBV5-6	TRBD1	TRBJ2-5	NA	TGTGCCAGCAGTCAACCCTTAGGTGGGACAGGGGCGAGGGAGACCCAGTACTTC	CASSQPLGGTGARETQYF
TRBV4-3	NA	TRBJ2-5	few	TGCGCCAGCAGCCAAGATAACAGGGAGGGAGCGACCCAGTACTTC	CASSQDNREGATQYF
TRBV6-6	NA	TRBJ1-5	few	TGTGCCAGCAGCGATACAGGGAACCAGCCCCAGCATTTT	CASSDTGNQPQHF
TRBV5-1	NA	TRBJ1-1	NA	TGCGCCAGCAGCCAGGGCCGGGAAGCTTTCTTT	CASSQGREAFF
TRBV4-1	NA	TRBJ2-7	NA	TGCGCCAGCAGCTCTCGACAGTACGAGCAGTACTTC	CASSSRQYEQYF